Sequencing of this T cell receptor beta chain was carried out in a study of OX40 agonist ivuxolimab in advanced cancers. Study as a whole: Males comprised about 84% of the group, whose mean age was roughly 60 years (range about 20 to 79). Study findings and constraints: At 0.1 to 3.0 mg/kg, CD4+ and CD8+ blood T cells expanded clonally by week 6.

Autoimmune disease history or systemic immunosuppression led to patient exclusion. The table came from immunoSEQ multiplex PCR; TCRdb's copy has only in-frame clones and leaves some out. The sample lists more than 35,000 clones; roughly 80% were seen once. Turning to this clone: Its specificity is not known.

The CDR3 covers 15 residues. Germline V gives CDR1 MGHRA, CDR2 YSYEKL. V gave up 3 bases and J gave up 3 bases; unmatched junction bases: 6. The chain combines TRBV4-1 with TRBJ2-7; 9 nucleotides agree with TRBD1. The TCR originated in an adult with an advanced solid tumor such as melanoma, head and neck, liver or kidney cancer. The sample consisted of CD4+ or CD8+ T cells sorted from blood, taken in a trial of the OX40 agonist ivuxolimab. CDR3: CASSQPGTGNYEQYF. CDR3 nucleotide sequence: TGCGCCAGCAGCCAGCCCGGGACAGGGAACTACGAGCAGTACTTC.